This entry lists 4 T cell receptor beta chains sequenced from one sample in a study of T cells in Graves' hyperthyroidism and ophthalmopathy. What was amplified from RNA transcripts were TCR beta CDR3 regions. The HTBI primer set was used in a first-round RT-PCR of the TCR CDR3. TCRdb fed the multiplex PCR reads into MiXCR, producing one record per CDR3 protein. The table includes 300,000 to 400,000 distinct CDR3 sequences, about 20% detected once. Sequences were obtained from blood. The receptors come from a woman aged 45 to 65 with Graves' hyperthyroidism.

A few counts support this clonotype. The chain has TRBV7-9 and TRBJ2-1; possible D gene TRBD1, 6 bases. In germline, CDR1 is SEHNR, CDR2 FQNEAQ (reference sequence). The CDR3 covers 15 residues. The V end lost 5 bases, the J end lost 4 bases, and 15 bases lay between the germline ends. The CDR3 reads CASSQPQQGYNEQFF. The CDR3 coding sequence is TGTGCCAGCAGCCAGCCCCAACAGGGTTACAATGAGCAGTTCTTC.

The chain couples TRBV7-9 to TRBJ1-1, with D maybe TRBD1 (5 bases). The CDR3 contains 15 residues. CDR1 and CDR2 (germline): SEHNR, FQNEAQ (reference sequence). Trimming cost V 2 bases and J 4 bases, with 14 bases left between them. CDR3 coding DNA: TGTGCCAGCAGCTTAAGTGTGGGGCGGGGCACTGAAGCTTTCTTT. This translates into CASSLSVGRGTEAFF. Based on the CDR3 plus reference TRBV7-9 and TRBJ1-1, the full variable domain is DTGVSQNPRHKITKRGQNVTFRCDPISEHNRLYWYRQTLGQGPEFLTYFQNEAQLEKSRLLSDRFSAERPKGSFSTLEIQRTEQGDSAMYLCASSLSVGRGTEAFFGQGTRLTVV.

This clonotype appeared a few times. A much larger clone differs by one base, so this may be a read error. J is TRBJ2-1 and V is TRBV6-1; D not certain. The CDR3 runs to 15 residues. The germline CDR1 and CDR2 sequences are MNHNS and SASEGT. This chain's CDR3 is CASSETRRPYSEQFF. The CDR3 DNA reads TGTGCCAGCAGTGAGACCCGGAGACCCTACAGTGAGCAGTTCTTC.

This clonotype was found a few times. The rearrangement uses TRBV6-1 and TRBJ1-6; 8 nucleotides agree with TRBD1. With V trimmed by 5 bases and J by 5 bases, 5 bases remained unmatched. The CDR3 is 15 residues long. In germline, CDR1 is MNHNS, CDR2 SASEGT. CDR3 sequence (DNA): TGTGCCAGCAGTCCTCGACAGGGGAATAATTCACCCCTCCACTTT. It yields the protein CASSPRQGNNSPLHF.